Below, one T cell receptor beta chain is given with its context. Generated by immunoSEQ multiplex PCR, the TCRdb table keeps only in-frame clones and is missing some. The sample has around 97,000 clones, roughly 87% seen once. CDR1 is LGHDT and CDR2 is YNNKEL in the germline V gene (reference sequence). The V gene lost 0 bases and the J gene lost 2 bases, with 8 bases spanning the gap. This CDR3 spans 14 amino acids. This sample is part of a study of blood T cell repertoires in COVID-19. Sequencing was carried out using peripheral blood. The chain combines TRBV3-1 (or the pseudogene TRBV3-2) with TRBJ2-7; no definite D call. The TCR was taken from a human donor in a cohort sampled during active COVID-19. The CDR3 DNA reads TGTGCCAGCAGCCAAGATCGACTCCCCTACGAGCAGTACTTC. It is translated as CASSQDRLPYEQYF.